The source of this T cell receptor beta chain is a study of T cells in Graves' hyperthyroidism and ophthalmopathy. Findings and caveats of the study: A median 6.5 months before onset, the model predicted ophthalmopathy. By a 13 V-J model, ophthalmopathy was set apart from stable hyperthyroidism. Also found in blood were most expanded thyroid clonotypes above 0.001.

Subjects with ophthalmopathy showed a Clinical Activity Score no lower than 3, a NOSPECS grade no lower than 4, and a duration shorter than 3 months. Researchers took RNA transcripts and amplified the TCR beta CDR3 regions from them. Using the HTBI primer set, a first-round RT-PCR was run on the TCR CDR3. TCRdb processed the multiplex PCR reads anew with MiXCR; each CDR3 protein has one entry. The repertoire has about 600,000 distinct CDR3 sequences, 11% to 15% of them found once; the top ten carry 7.1%. This clonotype was counted at least ten times. The antigen is unknown. This clonotype was obtained from a woman aged 18-35 years with Graves' ophthalmopathy. Sequenced input: blood.

The chain's CDR3 is CASSPSRVGDTEAFF. CDR3 sequence (DNA): TGTGCCAGCAGCCCCTCGAGGGTCGGTGACACTGAAGCTTTCTTT. J is TRBJ1-1 and V is TRBV7-2; unclear D gene. CDR1 is SGHTA and CDR2 is FQGNSA in the germline V gene. V shed 5 bases and J shed 3 bases, with 16 bases lying between them. This CDR3 has 15 residues. The whole variable domain, filled in from reference TRBV7-2 and TRBJ1-1, reads GAGVSQSPSNKVTEKGKDVELRCDPISGHTALYWYRQSLGQGLEFLIYFQGNSAPDKSGLPSDRFSAERTGGSVSTLTIQRTQQEDSAVYLCASSPSRVGDTEAFFGQGTRLTVV.